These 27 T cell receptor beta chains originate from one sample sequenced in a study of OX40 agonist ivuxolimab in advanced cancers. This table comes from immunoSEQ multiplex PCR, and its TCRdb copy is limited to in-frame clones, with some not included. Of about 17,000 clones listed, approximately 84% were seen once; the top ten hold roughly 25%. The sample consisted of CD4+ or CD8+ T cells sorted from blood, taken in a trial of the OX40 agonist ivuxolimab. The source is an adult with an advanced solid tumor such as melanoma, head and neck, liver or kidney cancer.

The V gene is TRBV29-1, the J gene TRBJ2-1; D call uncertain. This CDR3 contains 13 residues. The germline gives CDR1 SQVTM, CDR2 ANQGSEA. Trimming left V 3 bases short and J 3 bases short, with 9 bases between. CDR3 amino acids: CSVDGQSYNEQFF. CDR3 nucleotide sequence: TGCAGCGTTGATGGGCAGAGCTACAATGAGCAGTTCTTC.

The chain's CDR3 is CASSLGRGGQDTQYF. CDR3 nucleotides: TGTGCCAGCAGCTTAGGGCGGGGGGGCCAGGATACGCAGTATTTT. The chain combines TRBV7-6 with TRBJ2-3; 9 bases fit TRBD2. CDR3 length: 15 amino acids. Germline CDR1 reads SGHVS; CDR2 reads FNYEAQ. The V segment lost 1 base and the J segment 6 bases; nucleotides outside the gene matches: 5.

The CDR3 DNA is TGTGCCGGCTCTGGGGGGGGTGAGCAGTTCTTC. Its protein product is CAGSGGGEQFF. The chain is built from TRBV10-3 and TRBJ2-1, with TRBD2 identical over 7 bases. The V and J ends lost 11 bases and 9 bases, in that order; junction bases with no gene match: 7. Germline-derived CDR1 and CDR2 are ENHRY and SYGVKD. The CDR3 totals 11 residues.

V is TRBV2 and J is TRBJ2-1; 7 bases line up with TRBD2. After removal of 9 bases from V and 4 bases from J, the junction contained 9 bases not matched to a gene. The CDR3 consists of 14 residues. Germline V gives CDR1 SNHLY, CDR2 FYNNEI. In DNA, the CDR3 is TGTGCCAGGGAGAGGGCGGGGGAGTACAATGAGCAGTTCTTC. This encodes CARERAGEYNEQFF.

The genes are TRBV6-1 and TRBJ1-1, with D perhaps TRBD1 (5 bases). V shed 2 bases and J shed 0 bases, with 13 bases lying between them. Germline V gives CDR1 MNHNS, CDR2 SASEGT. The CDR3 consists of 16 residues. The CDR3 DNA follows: TGTGCCAGCAGTGAATGGATGCAGACAGTGAACACTGAAGCTTTCTTT. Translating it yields CASSEWMQTVNTEAFF.

The CDR3 sequence: CASSIGALAGGRDTQYF. The CDR3 DNA reads TGTGCCAGTAGTATTGGGGCCTTAGCGGGGGGGCGTGATACGCAGTATTTT. The chain is built from TRBV19 and TRBJ2-3, with 11 bases matching TRBD2. Per the germline V gene, CDR1 is LNHDA and CDR2 is SQIVND (reference sequence). J was trimmed by 6 bases and V by 3 bases; bases with no gene match: 11. The CDR3 extends over 17 amino acids.

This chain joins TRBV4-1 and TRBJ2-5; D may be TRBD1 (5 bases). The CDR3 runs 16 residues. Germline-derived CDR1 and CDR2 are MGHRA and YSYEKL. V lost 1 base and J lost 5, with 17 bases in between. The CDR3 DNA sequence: TGCGCCAGCAGCCAAGTGGACATGTCGGGTCAGGAGACCCAGTACTTC. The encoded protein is CASSQVDMSGQETQYF.

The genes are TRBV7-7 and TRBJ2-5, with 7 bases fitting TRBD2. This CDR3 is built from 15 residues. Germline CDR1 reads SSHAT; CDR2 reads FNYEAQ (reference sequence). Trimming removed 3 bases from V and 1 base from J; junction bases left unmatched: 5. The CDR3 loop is CASSLRRGSQETQYF. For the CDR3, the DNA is TGTGCCAGCAGCTTGAGGCGGGGGTCCCAAGAGACCCAGTACTTC. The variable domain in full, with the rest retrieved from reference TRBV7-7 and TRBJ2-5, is GAGVSQSPRYKVTKRGQDVTLRCDPISSHATLYWYQQALGQGPEFLTYFNYEAQPDKSGLPSDRFSAERPEGSISTLTIQRTEQRDSAMYRCASSLRRGSQETQYFGPGTRLLVL.

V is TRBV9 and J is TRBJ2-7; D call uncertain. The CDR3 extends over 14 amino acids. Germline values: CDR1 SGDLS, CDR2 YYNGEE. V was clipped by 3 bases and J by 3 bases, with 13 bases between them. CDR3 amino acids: CASSENDLNYEQYF. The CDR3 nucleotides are TGTGCCAGCAGCGAAAACGACTTAAACTACGAGCAGTACTTC.

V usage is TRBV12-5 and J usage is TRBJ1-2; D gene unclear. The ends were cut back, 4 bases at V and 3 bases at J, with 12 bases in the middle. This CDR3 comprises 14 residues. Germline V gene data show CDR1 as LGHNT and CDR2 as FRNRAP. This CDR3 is CASGSLLAYYGYTF. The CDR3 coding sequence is TGTGCTAGTGGTTCCCTGTTAGCTTACTATGGCTACACCTTC.

The CDR3 loop is CASSHTETSYEQYF. In nucleotides, the CDR3 is TGCGCCAGCAGCCACACAGAGACCTCCTACGAGCAGTACTTC. The chain employs TRBV5-1 and TRBJ2-7; D is ambiguous. CDR3 length equals 14 residues. V dropped 4 bases and J dropped 0 bases, with 11 bases sitting between them. Germline V CDR1 and CDR2: SGHRS, YFSETQ.

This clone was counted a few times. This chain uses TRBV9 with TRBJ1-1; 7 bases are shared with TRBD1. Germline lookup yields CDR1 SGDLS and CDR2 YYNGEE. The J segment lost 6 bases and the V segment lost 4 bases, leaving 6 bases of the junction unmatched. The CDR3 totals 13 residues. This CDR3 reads CASSQTTGAEAFF. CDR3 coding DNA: TGTGCCAGCAGCCAGACCACAGGGGCTGAAGCTTTCTTT.

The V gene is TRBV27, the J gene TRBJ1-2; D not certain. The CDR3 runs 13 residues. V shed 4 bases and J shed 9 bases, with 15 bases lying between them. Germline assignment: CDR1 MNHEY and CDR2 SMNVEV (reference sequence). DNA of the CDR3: TGTGCCAGCAGTTCCTCAGATTCACCACGCTACACCTTC. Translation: CASSSSDSPRYTF.

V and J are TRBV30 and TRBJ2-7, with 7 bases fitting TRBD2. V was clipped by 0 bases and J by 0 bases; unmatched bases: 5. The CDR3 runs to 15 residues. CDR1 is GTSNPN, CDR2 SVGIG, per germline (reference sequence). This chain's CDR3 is CAWSVPPGGSYEQYF. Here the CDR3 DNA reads TGTGCCTGGAGTGTCCCTCCGGGAGGCTCCTACGAGCAGTACTTC.

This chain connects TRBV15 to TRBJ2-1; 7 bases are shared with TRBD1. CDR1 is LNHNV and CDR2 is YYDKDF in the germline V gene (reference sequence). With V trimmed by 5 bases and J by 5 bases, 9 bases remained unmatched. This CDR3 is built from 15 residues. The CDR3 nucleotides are TGTGCCACCAGCGAGGACAGGTACCAAAACAATGAGCAGTTCTTC. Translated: CATSEDRYQNNEQFF.

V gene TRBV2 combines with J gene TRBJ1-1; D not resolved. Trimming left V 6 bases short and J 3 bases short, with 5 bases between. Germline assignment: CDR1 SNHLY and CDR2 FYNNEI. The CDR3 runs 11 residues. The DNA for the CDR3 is TGTGCCAGCAGGTCATACACTGAAGCTTTCTTT. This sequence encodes CASRSYTEAFF.

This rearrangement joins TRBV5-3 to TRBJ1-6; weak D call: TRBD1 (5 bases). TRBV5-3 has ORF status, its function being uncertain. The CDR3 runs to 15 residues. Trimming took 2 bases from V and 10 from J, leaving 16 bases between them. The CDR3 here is CARSLLVGGFSPLHF. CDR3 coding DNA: TGTGCCAGAAGCTTACTAGTCGGGGGATTCTCACCCCTCCACTTT.

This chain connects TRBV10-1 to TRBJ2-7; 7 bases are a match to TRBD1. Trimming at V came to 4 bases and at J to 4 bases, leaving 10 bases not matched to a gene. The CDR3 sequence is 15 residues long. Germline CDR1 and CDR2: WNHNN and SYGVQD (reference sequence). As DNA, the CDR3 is TGCGCCAGCAGTGGACCGGGACAGAATGGATACGAGCAGTACTTC. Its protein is CASSGPGQNGYEQYF.

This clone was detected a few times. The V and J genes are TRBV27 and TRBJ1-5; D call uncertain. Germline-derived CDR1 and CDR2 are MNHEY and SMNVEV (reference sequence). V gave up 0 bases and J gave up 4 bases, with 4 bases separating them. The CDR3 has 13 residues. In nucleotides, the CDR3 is TGTGCCAGCAGTTTATCTATTAATCAGCCCCAGCATTTT. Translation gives CASSLSINQPQHF.

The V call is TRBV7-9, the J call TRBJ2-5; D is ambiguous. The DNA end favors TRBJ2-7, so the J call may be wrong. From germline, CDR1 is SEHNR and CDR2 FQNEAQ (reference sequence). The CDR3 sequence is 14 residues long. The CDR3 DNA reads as TGTGCCAGCAGCTTAGGAGTCGGGTTTCACGAGCAGTACTTC. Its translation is CASSLGVGFHEQYF.

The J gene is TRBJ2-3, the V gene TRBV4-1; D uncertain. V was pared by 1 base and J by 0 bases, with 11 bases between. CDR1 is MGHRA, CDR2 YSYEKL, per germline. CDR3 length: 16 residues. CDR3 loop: CASSQVPATSTDTQYF. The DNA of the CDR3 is TGCGCCAGCAGCCAAGTCCCGGCTACTAGCACAGATACGCAGTATTTT.

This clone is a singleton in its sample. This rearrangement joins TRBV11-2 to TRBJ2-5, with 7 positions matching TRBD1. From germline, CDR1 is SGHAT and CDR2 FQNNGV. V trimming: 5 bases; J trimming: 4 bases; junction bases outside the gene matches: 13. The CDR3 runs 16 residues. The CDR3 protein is CASSGEGAFLGETQYF. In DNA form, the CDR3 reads TGTGCCAGCAGCGGCGAGGGGGCTTTCCTGGGAGAGACCCAGTACTTC.

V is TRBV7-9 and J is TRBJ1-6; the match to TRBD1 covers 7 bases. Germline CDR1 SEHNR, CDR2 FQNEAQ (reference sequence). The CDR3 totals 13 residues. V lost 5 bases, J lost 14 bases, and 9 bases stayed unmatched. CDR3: CASSPPGGEALHF. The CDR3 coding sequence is TGTGCCAGCAGCCCACCAGGGGGGGAAGCCCTCCACTTT.

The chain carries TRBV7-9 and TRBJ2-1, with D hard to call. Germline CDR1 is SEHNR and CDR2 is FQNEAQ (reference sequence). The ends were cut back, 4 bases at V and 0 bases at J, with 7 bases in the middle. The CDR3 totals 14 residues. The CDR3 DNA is TGTGCCAGCAGCTCTCCGGGCTCCTACAATGAGCAGTTCTTC. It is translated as CASSSPGSYNEQFF.

CDR3 DNA sequence: TGTGCCTGGAGTACACTCGGCTATGGCTACACCTTC. Amino acid sequence: CAWSTLGYGYTF. The chain combines TRBV30 with TRBJ1-2; D not certain. Per the germline V gene, CDR1 is GTSNPN and CDR2 is SVGIG (reference sequence). The CDR3 spans 12 residues. V lost 2 bases to trimming and J lost 4 bases, with 8 bases between them.

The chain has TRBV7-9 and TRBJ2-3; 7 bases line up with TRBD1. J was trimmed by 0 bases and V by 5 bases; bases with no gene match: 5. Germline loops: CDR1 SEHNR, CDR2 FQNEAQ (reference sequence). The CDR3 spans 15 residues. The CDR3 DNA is TGTGCCAGCAGCCTGGGGACAGCCAGCACAGATACGCAGTATTTT. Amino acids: CASSLGTASTDTQYF.

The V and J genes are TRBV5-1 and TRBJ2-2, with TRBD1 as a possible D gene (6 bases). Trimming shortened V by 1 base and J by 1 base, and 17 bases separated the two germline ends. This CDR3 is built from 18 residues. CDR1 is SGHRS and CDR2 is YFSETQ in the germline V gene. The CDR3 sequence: CASSLRARNRVNTGELFF. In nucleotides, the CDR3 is TGCGCCAGCAGCTTGCGGGCCCGAAACAGGGTGAACACCGGGGAGCTGTTTTTT.